This TCR beta chain was sequenced for a study of blood T cell repertoires in COVID-19. Study overall: Spain, Italy and the United States supplied samples that represented acute and convalescent COVID-19. PBMCs, B-cell-depleted T cells, or T cells were the source of the cDNA or gDNA that made up the material.

The V gene's germline CDR1 is MGHRA and CDR2 YSYEKL. CDR3 size: 15 residues. V shed 5 bases and J 10 bases; nucleotides not matched to a gene: 5. Clones were read by immunoSEQ multiplex PCR, and TCRdb kept only the in-frame ones, dropping some. This table has tens of thousands of clones, about four fifths appearing once. The sequencing sample was made of peripheral blood. This clonotype was sampled from a woman aged 80 or over with COVID-19, enrolled during active disease. This chain links TRBV4-1 with TRBJ2-1; 16 bases align to TRBD2. CDR3 protein: CASSSGLAGGWEQFF. As DNA, the CDR3 is TGCGCCAGCAGCTCGGGACTAGCGGGAGGGTGGGAGCAGTTCTTC.